Included here is one T cell receptor beta chain sequence, with context. The entry originates in a study of blood T cell repertoires in COVID-19. TCRdb keeps only in-frame clones here, not all; method: immunoSEQ multiplex PCR. The table records over 45,000 clones, 81% of them present only once. The CDR3 spans 11 residues. V was clipped by 7 bases and J by 2 bases, with 8 bases between them. Germline V gene sequence: CDR1 SQVTM, CDR2 ANQGSEA. What was sequenced was peripheral blood. The chain links TRBV29-1 to TRBJ1-2, with D unclear. The receptor comes from a woman of 80 years or more with active or convalescent COVID-19. CDR3 in amino acids: CSALENYGYTF. In nucleotides, the CDR3 is TGCAGCGCTCTTGAGAACTATGGCTACACCTTC.